A single sample is the source of the 2 T cell receptor beta chains below, sequenced in a study of OX40 agonist ivuxolimab in advanced cancers. Repertoires were generated with immunoSEQ multiplex PCR, while TCRdb's copy carries only in-frame clones and drops some. The table shows about 6,500 clones, with 69% occurring only once. The sequences come from CD4+ or CD8+ T cells sorted from blood, collected in a trial of the OX40 agonist ivuxolimab. Source of these receptors: an adult with an advanced solid tumor such as melanoma, head and neck, liver or kidney cancer.

The CDR3 DNA follows: TGTGCCAGCAGTTTGTCTGGGGAGCGCTCTAGCACAGATACGCAGTATTTT. Amino acids: CASSLSGERSSTDTQYF. The rearrangement uses TRBV27 and TRBJ2-3, with D possibly being TRBD2 (5 bases). Between the trimmed V and J ends, which lost 3 bases and 0 bases, there was a span of 16 bases. Germline CDR1 reads MNHEY; CDR2 reads SMNVEV (reference sequence). The CDR3 covers 17 residues.

The J gene is TRBJ1-6, the V gene TRBV5-6; D is ambiguous. The CDR3 contains 14 residues. CDR1 and CDR2 (germline): SGHDT, YYEEEE. The V gene lost 0 bases and the J gene lost 10 bases, with 11 bases spanning the gap. The CDR3 nucleotides read TGTGCCAGCAGCTTGGCACCGCGGGGATCACCCCTCCACTTT. Protein: CASSLAPRGSPLHF.